The rows below give T cell receptor beta chains drawn from one sample of a study of somatic mutations in cytotoxic T cells in rheumatoid arthritis. The protocol was immunoSEQ multiplex PCR, while the TCRdb copy is restricted to in-frame clones and leaves out a portion. The sample shows over 15,000 clones, over 80% of them seen only once. The sample was CD8+ T cells sorted from blood. These receptors were obtained from a man aged 18 to 29 with rheumatoid arthritis. Both conserved end residues are part of each CDR3. A D gene is named only where the DNA matches it firmly. The size field is filled for only some rows; it gives once, few, many or a size class.

cdr3_aa cdr3_nt clone_size j_call v_call d_call
CASSPLYEETQYF TGTGCCAGCAGCCCTCTATATGAAGAGACCCAGTACTTC . TRBJ2-5 TRBV5-5 .
CAISEADKLVGNTIYF TGTGCCATCAGTGAGGCTGACAAACTGGTCGGAAACACCATATATTTT . TRBJ1-3 TRBV10-3 .
CASSSGGGGNTIYF TGTGCCAGCAGCTCCGGGGGGGGTGGAAACACCATATATTTT . TRBJ1-3 TRBV13 .
CASSLSYRGSHEQYF TGTGCCAGCAGTTTGTCGTATCGGGGATCACACGAGCAGTACTTC . TRBJ2-7 TRBV6-5 .
CASSIGQALNQPQHF TGTGCCAGTAGTATCGGACAGGCTCTAAATCAGCCCCAGCATTTT once TRBJ1-5 TRBV19 TRBD1
CASSRGEGNTEAFF TGTGCCAGCAGCAGGGGGGAGGGTAACACTGAAGCTTTCTTT . TRBJ1-1 TRBV7-6 .
CASSLGEADTGNTIYF TGTGCCAGCAGTTTGGGAGAAGCGGATACTGGAAACACCATATATTTT . TRBJ1-3 TRBV28 .
CASTRGTEAFF TGTGCCAGCACCCGAGGCACTGAAGCTTTCTTT . TRBJ1-1 TRBV28 .
CASSQGQEVNEQFF TGTGCCAGCAGCCAGGGCCAAGAAGTCAATGAGCAGTTCTTC . TRBJ2-1 TRBV6-4 .
CASRTGNTIYF TGTGCCAGCAGAACTGGAAACACCATATATTTT . TRBJ1-3 TRBV27 .
CASSTETGYGYTF TGTGCCAGTAGTACCGAGACAGGGTATGGCTACACCTTC . TRBJ1-2 TRBV19 TRBD1
CAWGRDRGDYTF TGTGCCTGGGGCCGCGACAGGGGGGACTACACCTTC once TRBJ1-2 TRBV30 TRBD1
CASSLVGLGVDIQYF TGTGCCAGCAGTTTAGTGGGCCTCGGTGTGGACATTCAGTACTTC . TRBJ2-4 TRBV28 .
CASSLRDRGHYGYTF TGCGCCAGCAGCTTAAGGGACAGGGGTCACTATGGCTACACCTTC . TRBJ1-2 TRBV5-1 TRBD1
CASSHFGWRTEAFF TGTGCCAGCAGCCATTTCGGGTGGAGGACTGAAGCTTTCTTT . TRBJ1-1 TRBV14 .
CASSEGQGNSPLHF TGTGCCAGCAGTGAGGGACAGGGTAATTCACCCCTCCACTTT . TRBJ1-6 TRBV6-4 TRBD1
CASSYARTDTQYF TGTGCCAGCAGTTACGCCCGGACAGATACGCAGTATTTT . TRBJ2-3 TRBV6-5 .
CATGGRGGAPNSGANVLTF TGTGCCACCGGAGGAAGGGGAGGAGCGCCGAACTCTGGGGCCAACGTCCTGACTTTC . TRBJ2-6 TRBV5-6 .
CAITSSYNEQFF TGTGCCATCACGAGCTCCTACAATGAGCAGTTCTTC . TRBJ2-1 TRBV10-3 .
CASSARGQGLEKLFF TGTGCCAGCAGTGCAAGAGGACAGGGCTTGGAAAAACTGTTTTTT . TRBJ1-4 TRBV6-6 TRBD1
CASSQEDNTGELFF TGCGCCAGCAGCCAAGAGGACAACACCGGGGAGCTGTTTTTT . TRBJ2-2 TRBV4-3 .
CASSPDRGHRGYTF TGTGCCAGCAGCCCCGACAGGGGGCATCGAGGCTACACCTTC . TRBJ1-2 TRBV13 TRBD1
CASSPRGGANEKLFF TGTGCCAGCAGTCCCCGGGGAGGGGCTAATGAAAAACTGTTTTTT . TRBJ1-4 TRBV13 .
CASSEREGGHREQFF TGTGCCAGCAGCGAAAGAGAAGGGGGCCACAGGGAGCAGTTCTTC . TRBJ2-1 TRBV7-9 TRBD1
CASSFLSTNTGELFF TGTGCCAGCAGTTTTCTGAGTACGAACACCGGGGAGCTGTTTTTT . TRBJ2-2 TRBV28 .
CASSSEIYEQYF TGTGCCAGCAGCTCCGAGATCTACGAGCAGTACTTC . TRBJ2-7 TRBV7-9 .
CATRDDLGETQYF TGTGCCACCAGGGACGATCTGGGAGAGACCCAGTACTTC . TRBJ2-5 TRBV6-1 .
CASSPGYLGAETQYF TGTGCCAGCTCGCCGGGGTATCTGGGAGCAGAGACCCAGTACTTC . TRBJ2-5 TRBV18 .
CSVDGGSYNEQFF TGCAGCGTTGATGGGGGCTCCTACAATGAGCAGTTCTTC . TRBJ2-1 TRBV29-1 .
CACPGLAVCMDTQYF TGTGCCTGCCCCGGGCTAGCGGTGTGCATGGATACGCAGTATTTT . TRBJ2-3 TRBV10-3 TRBD2
CASSQLGQGVYGYTF TGTGCCAGCAGCCAATTGGGACAGGGGGTCTATGGCTACACCTTC once TRBJ1-2 TRBV14 TRBD1
CASSPPRGVGNTIYF TGTGCCAGCTCACCACCCAGGGGGGTTGGAAACACCATATATTTT . TRBJ1-3 TRBV18 TRBD1
CASSGTGSEDEQYF TGTGCCAGCAGCGGCACCGGGTCAGAGGACGAGCAGTACTTC . TRBJ2-7 TRBV13 .
CASSQGITYEQYF TGCGCCAGCAGCCAAGGAATTACCTACGAGCAGTACTTC few TRBJ2-7 TRBV4-1 .
CASSLQARDRGHTNEKLFF TGCGCCAGCAGCTTACAGGCTCGTGACAGGGGGCATACTAATGAAAAACTGTTTTTT . TRBJ1-4 TRBV5-1 TRBD1
CASSMVGLSNQPQHF TGTGCCAGTAGTATGGTCGGGCTGAGCAATCAGCCCCAGCATTTT once TRBJ1-5 TRBV19 .
CASSWGAGSYGYTF TGTGCCAGCAGCTGGGGGGCAGGGTCCTATGGCTACACCTTC . TRBJ1-2 TRBV5-4 .
CASSEVVGRARYNEQFF TGTGCCAGCAGTGAAGTCGTCGGCAGGGCAAGGTACAATGAGCAGTTCTTC . TRBJ2-1 TRBV2 .
CASTGAYGYTF TGTGCCAGCACTGGTGCCTATGGCTACACCTTC . TRBJ1-2 TRBV6-1 .
CASSLQGAISYEQYF TGTGCCAGCAGTTTGCAAGGGGCTATTTCCTACGAGCAGTACTTC once TRBJ2-7 TRBV27 .
CASSLDRGAGDTQYF TGTGCCAGCAGCCTGGACAGGGGCGCCGGGGATACGCAGTATTTT . TRBJ2-3 TRBV7-9 TRBD1
CASSPQGGNQPQHF TGTGCCAGCAGTCCTCAGGGAGGCAATCAGCCCCAGCATTTT . TRBJ1-5 TRBV25-1 .
CASSMGFRLNTEAFF TGTGCCAGTAGTATGGGATTCAGATTAAACACTGAAGCTTTCTTT . TRBJ1-1 TRBV19 .
CASSPGLAGVFSYNEQFF TGTGCCAGCAGCCCTGGACTAGCGGGGGTCTTCTCCTACAATGAGCAGTTCTTC . TRBJ2-1 TRBV7-3 TRBD2
CASSSTGISGNTIYF TGTGCCAGCAGCTCAACGGGAATCTCTGGAAACACCATATATTTT . TRBJ1-3 TRBV5-8 .
CASSPGYMNTEAFF TGTGCCAGCAGTCCAGGGTACATGAACACTGAAGCTTTCTTT . TRBJ1-1 TRBV6-5 .
CATSRIGGVLETQYF TGTGCCACCAGCAGAATAGGGGGGGTCCTAGAGACCCAGTACTTC . TRBJ2-5 TRBV15 .
CASSQEDRDGDTQYF TGCGCCAGCAGCCAAGAAGACAGGGATGGAGATACGCAGTATTTT . TRBJ2-3 TRBV4-1 TRBD1
CASSLSGQGAWNYGYTF TGTGCCAGCAGTTTATCCGGACAGGGGGCATGGAACTATGGCTACACCTTC . TRBJ1-2 TRBV27 TRBD1
CASSLVASTDTQYF TGTGCCAGCAGCTTAGTGGCCAGCACAGATACGCAGTATTTT . TRBJ2-3 TRBV7-9 .